This T cell receptor beta chain was retrieved from a study of blood T cell repertoires in COVID-19. Study details: Spain, Italy and the United States supplied samples that represented acute and convalescent COVID-19. Sample material is recorded as cDNA or gDNA derived from T cells, B-cell-depleted T cells, or PBMCs.

In the authors' workflow: Nucleated cell number was recorded as an estimate derived from reference gene primer amplification. Sequencing was performed with immunoSEQ multiplex PCR; in TCRdb, only in-frame clones are kept and a portion is missing. The D gene and trimming were derived from the DNA, and the V and J assignments and clone size from that table. The sample includes a few hundred thousand clones, around 81% seen only once; the top ten take around 2%. Germline loops: CDR1 LGHNT, CDR2 FRNRAP. Trimming left V 2 bases short and J 7 bases short, with 8 bases between. This CDR3 region has 12 residues.

The source is a man aged 25 to 40 who had recovered from COVID-19. The chain has TRBV12-5 and TRBJ1-1; D remains ambiguous. Sequencing was carried out using peripheral blood. The CDR3 sequence: CASGLISGEAFF. CDR3 bases: TGTGCTAGTGGTTTGATATCAGGTGAAGCTTTCTTT.